This TCR beta chain was profiled in a study of T cells in Graves' hyperthyroidism and ophthalmopathy. This clonotype was seen at least ten times. RNA transcripts yielded amplified TCR beta CDR3 regions. The HTBI set primed first-round TCR CDR3 RT-PCR. Each CDR3 protein is one row after TCRdb ran MiXCR on the multiplex PCR reads. The table has a few hundred thousand distinct CDR3 sequences, under 25% seen once. A lack of ophthalmopathy progression within 18 months defined stable Graves' hyperthyroidism. Diagnosis rested on symptoms, serum thyroxine and TRAb, thyroid ultrasound, and orbital computed tomography. Sequenced: blood. The receptor's source is a man younger than 35 with Graves' hyperthyroidism.

CDR3 sequence: CASTYSGGEQYF. In DNA, the CDR3 is TGTGCCAGCACCTACTCTGGGGGCGAGCAGTACTTC. The chain employs TRBV5-6 and TRBJ2-7; D tentatively fits TRBD1 or TRBD2 (5 bases each). Germline loops: CDR1 SGHDT, CDR2 YYEEEE. Trimming stripped 6 bases from V and 6 bases from J, with 13 bases between. The CDR3 runs to 12 residues.